What follows are 24 T cell receptor beta chains derived from one specimen sequenced in a study of post-analysis software for immune sequencing data (dated by TCRdb to about 2015). Points the paper makes about the study in general: Significantly higher frequencies in patients than in controls were found for five or six TRBV segments, including TRBV5-6, TRBV5-1 and TRBV20-1.

For these receptors, no antigen is known. Library prep was done by PCR. Instrument used: Illumina HiSeq 2500. Unique molecular identifiers were incorporated into TCR beta cDNA libraries to reduce PCR and sequencing biases. TCRdb reanalyzed the raw reads on its own, using fastp at Q25 for trimming and MiXCR for clone calling, and kept in-frame beta chains. Every CDR3 protein is listed once, alongside the most common genes and DNA of its rows. For this sample the table gives hundreds of thousands of distinct CDR3 sequences, of which roughly 27% were detected only once. More than 0.45% of the sample goes to the ten largest clones. Sequencing was done on a sample of blood. The receptors were sampled from a girl under 18 with multiple sclerosis.

This clonotype was observed a handful of times. The V gene is TRBV4-3, the J gene TRBJ1-2; D gene uncertain. The V end lost 0 bases, the J end lost 6 bases, and 11 bases lay between the germline ends. The germline gives CDR1 LGHNA, CDR2 YSLEER. This CDR3 contains 14 residues. CDR3 sequence: CASSQELGTHGYTF. In DNA, the CDR3 is TGCGCCAGCAGCCAAGAACTGGGTACACATGGCTACACCTTC.

This clonotype was seen ten or more times. This rearrangement joins TRBV4-1 to TRBJ2-5, with 9 bases aligning to TRBD2. V dropped 3 bases and J dropped 0; count of bases not matched to a gene: 2. The CDR3 contains 15 residues. CDR1 is MGHRA, CDR2 YSYEKL, per germline. The CDR3 is CASSQAGGYQETQYF. DNA of the CDR3: TGCGCCAGCAGCCAGGCGGGGGGGTACCAAGAGACCCAGTACTTC.

This clonotype has at least ten counts. This chain connects TRBV29-1 to TRBJ2-1; D is possibly TRBD1 or TRBD2 (5 bases each). Trimming cost V 7 bases and J 7 bases, with 20 bases left between them. Per germline, CDR1 SQVTM and CDR2 ANQGSEA. The CDR3 extends over 14 amino acids. This chain's CDR3 is CSELPGPSFNEQFF. The CDR3 DNA reads as TGCAGCGAGCTACCGGGACCGAGTTTTAATGAGCAGTTCTTC.

The rearrangement links TRBV5-1 to TRBJ1-2, with 7 positions matching TRBD1. V lost 2 bases and J lost 8; bases outside the gene matches: 3. This CDR3 region has 12 residues. CDR1 and CDR2 from the germline V gene are SGHRS and YFSETQ. CDR3 loop: CASSFTGEGYTF. For the CDR3, the DNA is TGCGCCAGCAGCTTTACAGGGGAGGGCTACACCTTC.

This clonotype has a handful of counts. The J gene is TRBJ1-1, the V gene TRBV20-1; 7 bases align to TRBD1. The trim removed 2 bases at V and 7 bases at J, leaving 4 bases unmatched. This CDR3 is built from 12 residues. Germline lookup yields CDR1 DFQATT and CDR2 SNEGSKA (reference sequence). The CDR3 loop is CSARPRQGEAFF. CDR3 nucleotides: TGCAGTGCTAGACCAAGACAGGGTGAAGCTTTCTTT.

The sample holds a few counts of this clonotype. The rearrangement uses TRBV20-1 and TRBJ2-3, with D unresolved. The V end was cut by 3 bases, the J end by 4 bases, with 8 bases between. CDR3 length equals 12 residues. The V gene's germline CDR1 is DFQATT and CDR2 SNEGSKA (reference sequence). The CDR3 DNA is TGCAGTGCTAGTGGCACACCAGATACGCAGTATTTT. It translates to CSASGTPDTQYF.

This clonotype was seen more than once but under ten times. The chain recombines TRBV28 with TRBJ2-3; the match to TRBD2 covers 7 bases. Trimming removed 3 bases from V and 4 bases from J; junction bases left unmatched: 10. CDR3 length equals 16 residues. Looked up from germline, CDR1 is MDHEN and CDR2 is SYDVKM. The CDR3 loop is CASSFTGGQGADTQYF. The CDR3 nucleotides are TGTGCCAGCAGTTTTACGGGAGGCCAAGGCGCAGATACGCAGTATTTT.

V is TRBV12-3 or TRBV12-4 and J is TRBJ1-2; 8 positions match TRBD1. The CDR3 sequence is 13 residues long. V shed 5 bases, J shed 6 bases, and the junction held 5 bases outside the gene matches. CDR3 coding DNA: TGTGCCAGCAGTCAGGACAGGGTGGATGGCTACACCTTC. Translation gives CASSQDRVDGYTF.

This chain connects TRBV28 to TRBJ2-7, with 9 bases fitting TRBD2. The DNA matches TRBJ2-5 better at its end, which makes the J call doubtful. Per the germline V gene, CDR1 is MDHEN and CDR2 is SYDVKM. The CDR3 spans 15 residues. The CDR3 loop is CASSLRAGGLETQYF. CDR3 nucleotides: TGTGCCAGCAGTTTGAGGGCGGGGGGGCTAGAGACCCAGTACTTC.

This chain connects TRBV12-3 or TRBV12-4 to TRBJ2-1; TRBD2 might be the D (6 bases). V gave up 5 bases and J gave up 3 bases, with 17 bases separating them. This CDR3 contains 16 residues. CDR3 nucleotide sequence: TGTGCCAGCAGTCCCGACCGGGACTTCAACTACAATGAGCAGTTCTTC. Protein: CASSPDRDFNYNEQFF.

This clonotype came up a few times. The chain employs TRBV20-1 and TRBJ2-6; the match to TRBD1 covers 9 bases. The junction had 11 bases not matched to a gene; V was cut back by 2 bases and J by 6 bases. Germline V gives CDR1 DFQATT, CDR2 SNEGSKA (reference sequence). The CDR3 runs 17 residues. The CDR3 coding sequence is TGCAGTGCTAGACCTTGGGACAGGGCCCCTGAGGCCAACGTCCTGACTTTC. Protein: CSARPWDRAPEANVLTF.

This chain connects TRBV4-3 to TRBJ1-5, with D uncertain. V was cut by 1 base and J by 6 bases, with 13 bases left in between. Looked up from germline, CDR1 is LGHNA and CDR2 is YSLEER. This CDR3 comprises 15 residues. In nucleotides, the CDR3 is TGCGCCAGCAGCCAAGGATTTTCGGAGGGTCAGCCCCAGCATTTT. It encodes CASSQGFSEGQPQHF.

The chain carries TRBV7-2 and TRBJ2-3, with TRBD1 identical over 10 bases. V dropped 3 bases and J dropped 3; count of bases not matched to a gene: 6. This CDR3 region has 16 residues. Germline loops: CDR1 SGHTA, CDR2 FQGNSA. CDR3 region: CASSLVPGQGTDTQYF. The CDR3 DNA reads TGTGCCAGCAGCTTGGTACCGGGACAGGGGACAGATACGCAGTATTTT.

The chain carries TRBV20-1 and TRBJ2-3, with a possible D match to TRBD2 (7 bases). This CDR3 has 15 residues. In germline, CDR1 is DFQATT, CDR2 SNEGSKA (reference sequence). V was trimmed by 6 bases and J by 5 bases, leaving 21 bases between them. CDR3 sequence: CSAPQGRGVGDTQYF. CDR3 coding DNA: TGCAGTGCCCCTCAGGGGAGGGGAGTGGGAGATACGCAGTATTTT.

The J gene is TRBJ1-1, the V gene TRBV11-3, with D unclear. V lost 1 base and J 10 bases, leaving 10 bases between the germline ends. CDR3 size: 12 residues. The V gene's germline CDR1 is SGHNT and CDR2 YENEEA. CDR3 in DNA: TGTGCCAGCAGCTTAGGGAGCTCCGGAGCTTTCTTT. This gives the protein CASSLGSSGAFF. The complete variable domain, with remaining parts taken from reference TRBV11-3 and TRBJ1-1, reads EAGVVQSPRYKIIEKKQPVAFWCNPISGHNTLYWYLQNLGQGPELLIRYENEEAVDDSQLPKDRFSAERLKGVDSTLKIQPAELGDSAVYLCASSLGSSGAFFGQGTRLTVV.

V gene TRBV20-1 combines with J gene TRBJ1-1; maybe TRBD1 (6 bases). The CDR3 loop spans 15 amino acids. CDR1 is DFQATT, CDR2 SNEGSKA, per germline (reference sequence). V was clipped by 2 bases and J by 3 bases, with 16 bases between them. CDR3 DNA: TGCAGTGCTAGAAATCGGGGCGCAGGGGACACTGAAGCTTTCTTT. It codes for CSARNRGAGDTEAFF.

The gene calls are TRBV2 and TRBJ2-5; D unclear. Between the trimmed V and J ends, which lost 1 base and 5 bases, there was a span of 11 bases. Germline V CDR1 and CDR2: SNHLY, FYNNEI. The CDR3 is 14 amino acids. CDR3 coding DNA: TGTGCCAGCAGTGAAGAGGTGGGATCGGAGACCCAGTACTTC. Amino acids: CASSEEVGSETQYF. Using reference TRBV2 and TRBJ2-5 for the parts outside the CDR3, the full variable domain is EPEVTQTPSHQVTQMGQEVILRCVPISNHLYFYWYRQILGQKVEFLVSFYNNEISEKSEIFDDQFSVERPDGSNFTLKIRSTKLEDSAMYFCASSEEVGSETQYFGPGTRLLVL.

This clonotype was detected only a few times. V usage is TRBV29-1 and J usage is TRBJ2-4; the D call may be TRBD1 or TRBD2 (5 bases each). The CDR3 runs to 13 residues. Germline CDR1 SQVTM, CDR2 ANQGSEA. CDR3 sequence (DNA): TGCAGTGTAGGGGACCTAACCAAAAACATTCAGTACTTC. Translated: CSVGDLTKNIQYF.

This chain connects TRBV27 to TRBJ2-3; D tentatively reads TRBD1 or TRBD2 (5 bases each). This CDR3 has 14 amino acids. Germline CDR1 and CDR2: MNHEY and SMNVEV (reference sequence). Trimming took off 5 bases at V and 4 bases at J, with 13 bases between the two ends. The CDR3 DNA reads TGTGCCAGCAGTCCGGGACGGAGCGCAGATACGCAGTATTTT. Its protein is CASSPGRSADTQYF.

This clonotype was counted at least ten times. V and J are TRBV4-3 and TRBJ2-6; D remains ambiguous. Germline V gene data show CDR1 as LGHNA and CDR2 as YSLEER. This CDR3 has 15 amino acids. Trimming removed 1 base at V and 4 bases at J, with 8 bases between. The DNA for the CDR3 is TGCGCCAGCAGCCAAGGGTCCGGGGGGGCCAACGTCCTGACTTTC. Amino acids: CASSQGSGGANVLTF.

About this clonotype: The germline gene is not matched at one end of the junction; a read error may be the cause. V and J are TRBV24-1 and TRBJ2-7; 7 nucleotides agree with TRBD1. The germline V gene encodes CDR1 KGHDR and CDR2 SFDVKD. The CDR3 loop spans 15 amino acids. CDR3 nucleotides: TGTGCCACCAGTGAGACCGGGACAGAGTACTACAAGCAGTACTTC. This sequence encodes CATSETGTEYYKQYF.

The sample holds many counts of this clonotype. The chain couples TRBV7-2 to TRBJ2-1, with TRBD2 matching 7 bases. The J segment lost 4 bases and the V segment lost 3 bases, leaving 9 bases of the junction unmatched. Germline CDR1 is SGHTA and CDR2 is FQGNSA. The CDR3 runs to 16 residues. The CDR3 protein is CASSLASGLRYNEQFF. In DNA form, the CDR3 reads TGTGCCAGCAGCTTGGCTAGCGGCCTGAGGTACAATGAGCAGTTCTTC.

This clonotype was counted ten times or more. This sequence joins TRBV29-1 and TRBJ2-7; D call uncertain. Germline CDR1 reads SQVTM; CDR2 reads ANQGSEA. The CDR3 consists of 13 residues. V was cut by 5 bases and J by 4 bases, with 15 bases left in between. Here the CDR3 reads CSVLVSGSYEQYF. CDR3 bases: TGCAGCGTTCTGGTTTCAGGATCGTACGAGCAGTACTTC.

The chain joins TRBV6-5 to TRBJ2-3; no clear D gene. Germline lookup yields CDR1 MNHEY and CDR2 SVGAGI. V lost 0 bases and J lost 1, with 11 bases in between. CDR3 length: 16 residues. CDR3 sequence: CASSYSILGGTDTQYF. CDR3 DNA: TGTGCCAGCAGTTACTCGATATTGGGCGGCACAGATACGCAGTATTTT.